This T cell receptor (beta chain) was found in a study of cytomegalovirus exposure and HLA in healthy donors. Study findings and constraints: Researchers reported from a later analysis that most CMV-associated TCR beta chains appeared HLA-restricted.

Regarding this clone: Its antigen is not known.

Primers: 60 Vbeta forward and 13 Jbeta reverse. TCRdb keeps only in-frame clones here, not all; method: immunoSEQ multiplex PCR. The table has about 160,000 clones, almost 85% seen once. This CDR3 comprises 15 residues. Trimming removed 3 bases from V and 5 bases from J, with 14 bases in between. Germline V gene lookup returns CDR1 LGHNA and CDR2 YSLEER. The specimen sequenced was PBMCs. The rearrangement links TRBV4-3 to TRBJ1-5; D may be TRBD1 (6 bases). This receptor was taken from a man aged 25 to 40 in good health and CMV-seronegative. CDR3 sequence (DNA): TGCGCCAGCAGCCAGGACACAGGGTCCTATCAGCCCCAGCATTTT. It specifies CASSQDTGSYQPQHF.